The 26 T cell receptor beta chains presented below share a single source sample, sequenced in a study of PD-1 blockade in classical Hodgkin lymphoma. Data came from immunoSEQ multiplex PCR; TCRdb stores just in-frame clones and leaves some out. The profile shows 45,000 to 65,000 clones, around 73% of them singletons. Patients all relapsed after autologous stem cell transplantation, and there was variation in brentuximab vedotin exposure. The sample here was peripheral blood mononuclear cells (PBMCs), taken before the second cycle of nivolumab. These receptors were taken from a human donor with classical Hodgkin lymphoma.

V usage is TRBV7-2 and J usage is TRBJ2-7, with 7 bases identical to TRBD1. Germline V gene lookup returns CDR1 SGHTA and CDR2 FQGNSA. The CDR3 extends over 15 amino acids. Trimming cost V 2 bases and J 6 bases; bases outside gene matches: 10. For the CDR3, the DNA is TGTGCCAGCAGCTTAAAGGGGGACAGTTTCGCCGAGCAGTACTTC. Translating it yields CASSLKGDSFAEQYF.

This chain uses TRBV5-1 with TRBJ2-3, with 12 nucleotides matching TRBD2. Germline lookup yields CDR1 SGHRS and CDR2 YFSETQ. V lost 3 bases to trimming and J lost 5 bases; unmatched junction nucleotides: 7. CDR3 length: 16 amino acids. DNA for the CDR3: TGCGCCAGCAGCTCGGGGTCACTAGCGGGAGGAGATACGCAGTATTTT. Protein sequence: CASSSGSLAGGDTQYF.

The gene calls are TRBV29-1 and TRBJ1-1; D unclear. The CDR3 length is 12 residues. With 6 bases removed from V and 3 bases from J, the gap between germline ends came to 11 bases. Looked up from germline, CDR1 is SQVTM and CDR2 is ANQGSEA. CDR3 region: CSVVRIDTEAFF. CDR3 nucleotides: TGCAGCGTGGTCCGAATCGACACTGAAGCTTTCTTT.

The CDR3 coding sequence is TGTGCCAGCAGCGGAGGACAGGCCTACGAGCAGTACTTC. Its translation: CASSGGQAYEQYF. This chain uses TRBV7-9 with TRBJ2-7, with 7 positions matching TRBD1. This CDR3 spans 13 amino acids. Trimming at V came to 5 bases and at J to 2 bases, leaving 3 bases not matched to a gene. Germline CDR1 is SEHNR and CDR2 is FQNEAQ (reference sequence). Full variable domain (rest looked up from reference TRBV7-9 and TRBJ2-7): DTGVSQNPRHKITKRGQNVTFRCDPISEHNRLYWYRQTLGQGPEFLTYFQNEAQLEKSRLLSDRFSAERPKGSFSTLEIQRTEQGDSAMYLCASSGGQAYEQYFGPGTRLTVT.

CDR3 bases: TGTGCCACCAGCAGGGATACTGACAGGGCCTCCTACGAGCAGTACTTC. This sequence encodes CATSRDTDRASYEQYF. The chain joins TRBV15 to TRBJ2-7; 7 nucleotides match TRBD1. Germline V gene data show CDR1 as LNHNV and CDR2 as YYDKDF (reference sequence). J was trimmed by 0 bases and V by 3 bases; bases with no gene match: 8. This CDR3 region has 16 residues.

This clone showed up just once. The V call is TRBV5-5, the J call TRBJ2-1; TRBD1 matches at 8 bases. Germline CDR1 SGHKS, CDR2 YYEKEE (reference sequence). The CDR3 is made up of 15 amino acids. With 0 bases clipped from V and 3 bases from J, the junction kept 2 bases outside the gene matches. DNA of the CDR3: TGTGCCAGCAGCTTGGTGACAGGGGACTACAATGAGCAGTTCTTC. This codes for CASSLVTGDYNEQFF.

As to this clone: A far more abundant clone sits one base away, making this likely a read error. Other DNA sequences within the sample encode an identical CDR3. The rearrangement links TRBV5-4 to TRBJ2-7; D is possibly TRBD2 (5 bases). The V end lost 4 bases, the J end lost 0 bases, and 17 bases lay between the germline ends. Germline V gene data show CDR1 as SGHNT and CDR2 as YYREEE (reference sequence). This CDR3 has 16 amino acids. The CDR3 coding sequence is TGTGCCAGCAGCCAAGGTCTAGCTATAAGCTCCTACGAGCAGTACTTC. It translates to CASSQGLAISSYEQYF.

This chain links TRBV7-2 with TRBJ1-1, with a possible D match to TRBD1 (5 bases). Germline CDR1 is SGHTA and CDR2 is FQGNSA. The CDR3 has 15 residues. The ends were cut back, 4 bases at V and 0 bases at J, with 12 bases in the middle. The CDR3 sequence is CASSWKGQLNTEAFF. CDR3 sequence (DNA): TGTGCCAGCAGCTGGAAGGGGCAGCTGAACACTGAAGCTTTCTTT.

V and J are TRBV2 and TRBJ2-1, with D perhaps assigned TRBD1 or TRBD2 (5 bases each). V gave up 7 bases and J gave up 4 bases, with 17 bases separating them. The CDR3 contains 15 residues. The germline CDR1 and CDR2 sequences are SNHLY and FYNNEI. CDR3 in DNA: TGTGCCAGCAATGGTCCAGAGGGGTTATACAATGAGCAGTTCTTC. Translating gives CASNGPEGLYNEQFF. Complete variable domain (other parts from reference TRBV2 and TRBJ2-1): EPEVTQTPSHQVTQMGQEVILRCVPISNHLYFYWYRQILGQKVEFLVSFYNNEISEKSEIFDDQFSVERPDGSNFTLKIRSTKLEDSAMYFCASNGPEGLYNEQFFGPGTRLTVL.

This sequence joins TRBV28 and TRBJ1-5; D is ambiguous. Trimming left V 3 bases short and J 0 bases short, with 9 bases between. The germline V gene has CDR1 MDHEN and CDR2 SYDVKM. The CDR3 is 15 residues long. The chain's CDR3 is CASSFSGVSNQPQHF. In nucleotides, the CDR3 is TGTGCCAGCAGTTTTAGTGGGGTTAGCAATCAGCCCCAGCATTTT.

The chain couples TRBV4-1 to TRBJ1-3; the match to TRBD1 covers 7 bases. After removal of 4 bases from V and 0 bases from J, the junction contained 9 bases not matched to a gene. The CDR3 is 17 amino acids. Germline CDR1 and CDR2: MGHRA and YSYEKL. The CDR3 bases are TGCGCCAGCAGCCTCCAACCTACAGGGGTCTCTGGAAACACCATATATTTT. Translated: CASSLQPTGVSGNTIYF.

The chain employs TRBV28 and TRBJ1-5; 8 bases match TRBD1. Per the germline V gene, CDR1 is MDHEN and CDR2 is SYDVKM. Trimming took 5 bases from V and 6 from J; bases not matched to a gene: 9. The CDR3 consists of 15 residues. The CDR3 sequence is CASSPFTGGIQPQHF. In DNA, the CDR3 is TGTGCCAGCAGTCCTTTTACAGGGGGGATTCAGCCCCAGCATTTT.

This sequence joins TRBV6-1 and TRBJ2-2, with D perhaps matching TRBD1 or TRBD2 (5 bases each). The CDR3 has 13 amino acids. Looked up from germline, CDR1 is MNHNS and CDR2 is SASEGT. Between the trimmed V and J ends, which lost 10 bases and 3 bases, there was a span of 12 bases. DNA of the CDR3: TGTGCCACGAGGGGCGGAGACACCGGGGAGCTGTTTTTT. Its translation: CATRGGDTGELFF.

The J gene is TRBJ2-1, the V gene TRBV5-1; D ambiguous. Germline CDR1 reads SGHRS; CDR2 reads YFSETQ. The CDR3 loop spans 15 amino acids. With 1 base removed from V and 4 bases from J, the gap between germline ends came to 12 bases. The CDR3 coding sequence is TGCGCCAGCAGCTTGAGCTCGGCGGAGTACAATGAGCAGTTCTTC. Its protein is CASSLSSAEYNEQFF.

The table lists this clone with a few counts. The chain couples TRBV7-2 to TRBJ2-7, with D tentatively TRBD2 (5 bases). This CDR3 region has 16 residues. Trimming took 1 base from V and 4 from J, leaving 17 bases between them. CDR1 SGHTA and CDR2 FQGNSA come from the germline V gene. CDR3 in amino acids: CASSLVGGSRAYEQYF. CDR3 DNA: TGTGCCAGCAGCTTAGTTGGCGGGTCCCGCGCTTACGAGCAGTACTTC.

The chain employs TRBV6-6 and TRBJ2-7; D gene uncertain. V lost 6 bases and J 4 bases, leaving 16 bases between the germline ends. The CDR3 extends over 14 amino acids. Germline V gene data show CDR1 as MNHNY and CDR2 as SVGAGI (reference sequence). CDR3 bases: TGTGCCAGCAGCGAACCCGGAAGGCTATACGAGCAGTACTTC. It encodes CASSEPGRLYEQYF.

The chain couples TRBV6-6 to TRBJ2-5; 8 nucleotides align to TRBD2. CDR3 length: 14 residues. The germline V gene encodes CDR1 MNHNY and CDR2 SVGAGI (reference sequence). The J segment lost 4 bases and the V segment lost 2 bases, leaving 3 bases of the junction unmatched. Here the CDR3 reads CASSYRTSIETQYF. In DNA form, the CDR3 reads TGTGCCAGCAGTTACCGGACTAGCATAGAGACCCAGTACTTC.

The chain combines TRBV27 with TRBJ2-1, with TRBD2 matching 9 bases. Looked up from germline, CDR1 is MNHEY and CDR2 is SMNVEV (reference sequence). With 5 bases clipped from V and 0 bases from J, the junction kept 8 bases outside the gene matches. The CDR3 loop spans 17 amino acids. CDR3 region: CASSPLAGWSSYNEQFF. The CDR3 nucleotides are TGTGCCAGCAGTCCCCTAGCGGGGTGGAGCTCCTACAATGAGCAGTTCTTC.

This clone turned up a few times. The V gene is TRBV13, the J gene TRBJ1-4; D is unresolved. The germline V gene encodes CDR1 PRHDT and CDR2 FYEKMQ (reference sequence). V lost 5 bases and J 7 bases, leaving 14 bases between the germline ends. The CDR3 is made up of 14 amino acids. CDR3 amino acids: CASSLWTEGEKLFF. The CDR3 DNA sequence: TGTGCCAGCAGCCTTTGGACCGAGGGTGAAAAACTGTTTTTT.

V and J are TRBV14 and TRBJ2-1; D is undetermined. With 4 bases removed from V and 4 bases from J, the gap between germline ends came to 5 bases. This CDR3 region has 12 residues. Germline V lookup: CDR1 SGHDN, CDR2 FVKESK. CDR3 sequence (DNA): TGTGCCAGCAGCCCCCTATACAATGAGCAGTTCTTC. It translates to CASSPLYNEQFF.

This sequence joins TRBV30 and TRBJ2-1, with TRBD2 identical over 10 bases. The CDR3 runs to 14 residues. V lost 4 bases to trimming and J lost 5 bases; unmatched junction nucleotides: 5. The germline CDR1 and CDR2 sequences are GTSNPN and SVGIG (reference sequence). The CDR3 DNA sequence: TGTGCCTGGAACCTAGCGGGAGCCCACAATGAGCAGTTCTTC. It yields the protein CAWNLAGAHNEQFF.

This clone was seen a handful of times. The chain combines TRBV13 with TRBJ1-3, with a tentative D call TRBD1 (5 bases). V was shortened by 4 bases and J by 3 bases, with 16 bases between the two germline ends. In germline, CDR1 is PRHDT, CDR2 FYEKMQ (reference sequence). This CDR3 is 16 amino acids long. The CDR3 spells CASSSTGRGGGNTIYF. The CDR3 region has the DNA TGTGCCAGCAGCTCCACTGGACGGGGGGGTGGAAACACCATATATTTT. The entire variable domain, with the rest obtained from reference TRBV13 and TRBJ1-3, is as follows: AAGVIQSPRHLIKEKRETATLKCYPIPRHDTVYWYQQGPGQDPQFLISFYEKMQSDKGSIPDRFSAQQFSDYHSELNMSSLELGDSALYFCASSSTGRGGGNTIYFGEGSWLTVV.

V gene TRBV7-9 combines with J gene TRBJ1-1, with D uncertain. Trimming pared 5 bases from V and 7 bases from J, leaving 17 bases between. Germline V gene sequence: CDR1 SEHNR, CDR2 FQNEAQ (reference sequence). The CDR3 sequence is 14 residues long. This CDR3 is CASSEEGPPFEAFF. The CDR3 nucleotides read TGTGCCAGCAGCGAAGAAGGGCCCCCGTTTGAAGCTTTCTTT.

This clone is medium-sized (0.01 to 0.1%) in the sample. The genes are TRBV11-2 and TRBJ2-5; D unclear. This CDR3 has 14 residues. V was pared by 4 bases and J by 7 bases, with 16 bases between. Looked up from germline, CDR1 is SGHAT and CDR2 is FQNNGV. CDR3 nucleotide sequence: TGTGCCAGCAGCTCCCCTGGTTTGTATGGGACCCAGTACTTC. The encoded protein is CASSSPGLYGTQYF.

This clone has more than one count but fewer than ten. The rearrangement joins TRBV6-4 to TRBJ2-1, with TRBD1 matching 10 bases. Germline-derived CDR1 and CDR2 are MRHNA and SNTAGT. V gave up 4 bases and J gave up 0 bases; unmatched junction bases: 6. The CDR3 totals 17 residues. As DNA, the CDR3 is TGTGCCAGCAGTGCAAGACAGGGGGCTATCTCCTACAATGAGCAGTTCTTC. It translates to CASSARQGAISYNEQFF.

The chain recombines TRBV5-6 with TRBJ1-6, with D uncertain. Germline CDR1 and CDR2: SGHDT and YYEEEE. The CDR3 loop spans 12 amino acids. The ends were cut back, 1 base at V and 9 bases at J, with 5 bases in the middle. CDR3 nucleotide sequence: TGTGCCAGCAGCTTGAGAGTTTCACCCCTCCACTTT. Its translation is CASSLRVSPLHF. The full variable domain, its missing parts supplied by reference TRBV5-6 and TRBJ1-6, is DAGVTQSPTHLIKTRGQQVTLRCSPKSGHDTVSWYQQALGQGPQFIFQYYEEEERQRGNFPDRFSGHQFPNYSSELNVNALLLGDSALYLCASSLRVSPLHFGNGTRLTVT.